This T cell receptor beta chain comes out of a study of T cell responses to AZD1222 COVID-19 vaccine. Profiled with immunoSEQ multiplex PCR; TCRdb holds only in-frame clones, not every one. The sample consists of roughly 87,000 clones, approximately 91% of them appearing once. Per the germline V gene, CDR1 is LGHNA and CDR2 is YSLEER. Trimming took 1 base from V and 3 from J; bases not matched to a gene: 8. The CDR3 has 16 residues. The sequencing here drew on peripheral blood, taken 28 days after the second AZD1222 dose. The chain joins TRBV4-3 to TRBJ2-5; 7 nucleotides align to TRBD2. This sequence originates from an adult who received the AZD1222 COVID-19 vaccine. The CDR3 protein is CASSQVGGGSEETQYF. In DNA form, the CDR3 reads TGCGCCAGCAGCCAAGTTGGGGGAGGGAGTGAAGAGACCCAGTACTTC.